Sequencing of this T cell receptor beta chain was carried out in a study of T-cell memory formation after mild COVID-19. Study-level points and caveats: CM and EM subsets held most contracting CD4+ clones; EMRA held CD8+ ones.

The V gene's germline CDR1 is SEHNR and CDR2 FQNEAQ (reference sequence). The V end was cut by 5 bases, the J end by 4 bases, with 15 bases between. CDR3 length: 15 amino acids. MiXCR, run by TCRdb on the 5' RACE reads, gives a single entry per CDR3 protein. The sample includes some 120,000 distinct CDR3 sequences, roughly 6% seen only once; the top ten take roughly 2%. This clonotype turned up a few times. Its antigen is as yet unknown. The sample was PBMCs or a T cell subset sorted from them (not recorded which). The receptor was isolated from an adult woman who had mild COVID-19 (a few samples of this study predate the infection). Cell type and time point are not known. The chain has TRBV7-9 and TRBJ1-5, with D tentatively TRBD1 (5 bases). CDR3 protein: CASSRGGAANQPQHF. Written as DNA, the CDR3 is TGTGCCAGCAGCCGGGGAGGGGCCGCTAATCAGCCCCAGCATTTT.